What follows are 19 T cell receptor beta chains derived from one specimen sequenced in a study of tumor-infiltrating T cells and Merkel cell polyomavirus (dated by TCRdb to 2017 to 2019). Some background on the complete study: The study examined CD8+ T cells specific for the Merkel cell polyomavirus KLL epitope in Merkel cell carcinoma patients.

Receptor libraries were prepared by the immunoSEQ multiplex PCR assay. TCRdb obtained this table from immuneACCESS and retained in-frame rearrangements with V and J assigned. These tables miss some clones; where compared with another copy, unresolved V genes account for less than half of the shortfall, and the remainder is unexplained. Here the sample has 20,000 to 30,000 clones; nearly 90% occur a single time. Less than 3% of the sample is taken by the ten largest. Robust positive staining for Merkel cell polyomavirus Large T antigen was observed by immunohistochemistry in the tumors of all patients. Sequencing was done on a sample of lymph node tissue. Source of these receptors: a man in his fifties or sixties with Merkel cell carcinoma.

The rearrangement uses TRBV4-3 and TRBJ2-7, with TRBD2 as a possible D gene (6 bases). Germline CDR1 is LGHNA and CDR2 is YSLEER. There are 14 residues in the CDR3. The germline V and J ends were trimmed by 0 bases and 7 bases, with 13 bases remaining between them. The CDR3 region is CASSQEGGQTEQYF. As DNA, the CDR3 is TGCGCCAGCAGCCAAGAGGGGGGTCAGACTGAGCAGTACTTC.

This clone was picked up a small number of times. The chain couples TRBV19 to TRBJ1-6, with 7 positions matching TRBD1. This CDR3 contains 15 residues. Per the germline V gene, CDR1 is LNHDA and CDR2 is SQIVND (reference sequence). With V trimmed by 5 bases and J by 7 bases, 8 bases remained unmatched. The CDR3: CASSATTGKNSPLHF. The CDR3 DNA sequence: TGTGCCAGTAGTGCGACGACAGGGAAGAATTCACCCCTCCACTTT. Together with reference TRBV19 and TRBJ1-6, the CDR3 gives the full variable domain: DGGITQSPKYLFRKEGQNVTLSCEQNLNHDAMYWYRQDPGQGLRLIYYSQIVNDFQKGDIAEGYSVSREKKESFPLTVTSAQKNPTAFYLCASSATTGKNSPLHFGNGTRLTVT.

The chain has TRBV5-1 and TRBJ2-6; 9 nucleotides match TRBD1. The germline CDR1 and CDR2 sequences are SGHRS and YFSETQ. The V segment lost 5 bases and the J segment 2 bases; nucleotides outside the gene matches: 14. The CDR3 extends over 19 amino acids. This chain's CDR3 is CASRADGTGRSPGANVLTF. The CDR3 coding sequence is TGCGCCAGCAGAGCTGATGGGACAGGGCGGTCCCCTGGGGCCAACGTCCTGACTTTC.

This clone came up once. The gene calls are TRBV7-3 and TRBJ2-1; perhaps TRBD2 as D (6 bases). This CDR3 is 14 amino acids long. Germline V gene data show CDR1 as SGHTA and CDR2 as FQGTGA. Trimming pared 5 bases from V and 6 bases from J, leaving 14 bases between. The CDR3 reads CASSIGGGSNEQFF. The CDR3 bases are TGTGCCAGCAGCATTGGTGGGGGGTCCAATGAGCAGTTCTTC.

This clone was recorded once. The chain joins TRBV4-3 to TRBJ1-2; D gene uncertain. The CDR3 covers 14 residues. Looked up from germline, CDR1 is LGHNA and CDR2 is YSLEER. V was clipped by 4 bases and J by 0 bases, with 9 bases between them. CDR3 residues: CASSPVWPNYGYTF. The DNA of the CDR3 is TGCGCCAGCAGCCCAGTTTGGCCTAACTATGGCTACACCTTC.

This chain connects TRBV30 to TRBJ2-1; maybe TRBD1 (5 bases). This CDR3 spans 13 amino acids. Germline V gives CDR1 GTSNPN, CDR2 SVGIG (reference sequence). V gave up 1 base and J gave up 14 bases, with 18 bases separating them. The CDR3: CAWSDPTAWLEFF. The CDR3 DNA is TGTGCCTGGAGTGACCCGACAGCCTGGTTGGAGTTCTTC.

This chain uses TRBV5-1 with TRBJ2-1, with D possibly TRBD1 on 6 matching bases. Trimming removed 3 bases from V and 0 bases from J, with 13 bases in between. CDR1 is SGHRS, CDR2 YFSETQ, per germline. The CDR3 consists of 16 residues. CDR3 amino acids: CASSYYRVTSYNEQFF. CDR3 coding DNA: TGCGCCAGCAGCTACTACAGGGTAACCTCCTACAATGAGCAGTTCTTC.

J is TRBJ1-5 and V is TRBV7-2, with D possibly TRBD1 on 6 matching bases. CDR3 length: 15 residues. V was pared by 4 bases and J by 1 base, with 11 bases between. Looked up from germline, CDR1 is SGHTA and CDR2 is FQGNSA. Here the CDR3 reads CASSSGQLSNQPQHF. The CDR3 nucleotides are TGTGCCAGCAGCTCAGGACAGCTCAGCAATCAGCCCCAGCATTTT.

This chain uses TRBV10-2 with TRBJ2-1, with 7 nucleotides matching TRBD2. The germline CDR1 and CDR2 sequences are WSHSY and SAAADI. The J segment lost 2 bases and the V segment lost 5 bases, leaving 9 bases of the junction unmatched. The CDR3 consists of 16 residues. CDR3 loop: CASSNSGRWPYNEQFF. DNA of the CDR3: TGCGCCAGCAGTAATTCCGGGAGGTGGCCCTACAATGAGCAGTTCTTC.

The CDR3: CASSALDRENQPQHF. CDR3 coding DNA: TGTGCCAGCAGCGCCTTGGACAGGGAAAATCAGCCCCAGCATTTT. The J gene is TRBJ1-5, the V gene TRBV2; the match to TRBD1 covers 8 bases. CDR1 and CDR2 from the germline V gene are SNHLY and FYNNEI. This CDR3 spans 15 amino acids. The trim removed 6 bases at V and 4 bases at J, leaving 8 bases unmatched.

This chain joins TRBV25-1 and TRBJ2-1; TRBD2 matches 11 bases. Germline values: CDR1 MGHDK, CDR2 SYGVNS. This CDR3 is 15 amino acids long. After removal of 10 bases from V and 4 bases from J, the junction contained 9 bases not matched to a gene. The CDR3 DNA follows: TGTGCCACCGAGAAGGGGACTAGCGGTTACAATGAGCAGTTCTTC. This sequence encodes CATEKGTSGYNEQFF.

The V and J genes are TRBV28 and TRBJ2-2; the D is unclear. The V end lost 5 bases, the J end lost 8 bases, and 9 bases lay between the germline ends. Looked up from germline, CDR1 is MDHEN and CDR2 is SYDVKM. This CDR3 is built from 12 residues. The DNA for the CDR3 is TGTGCCAGCAGTCGTTCCTTTGGGGAGCTGTTTTTT. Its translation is CASSRSFGELFF. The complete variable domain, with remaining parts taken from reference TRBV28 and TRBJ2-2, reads DVKVTQSSRYLVKRTGEKVFLECVQDMDHENMFWYRQDPGLGLRLIYFSYDVKMKEKGDIPEGYSVSREKKERFSLILESASTNQTSMYLCASSRSFGELFFGEGSRLTVL.

Written as DNA, the CDR3 is TGTGCCAGCAGCTCCGGGACGTCGGGGGTATTAGGGCAGTTCTTC. This gives the protein CASSSGTSGVLGQFF. The chain combines TRBV5-8 with TRBJ2-1; a weak D match, TRBD2 (6 bases). Germline loops: CDR1 SGHTS, CDR2 YDEGEE. With 3 bases removed from V and 12 bases from J, the gap between germline ends came to 22 bases. There are 15 residues in the CDR3.

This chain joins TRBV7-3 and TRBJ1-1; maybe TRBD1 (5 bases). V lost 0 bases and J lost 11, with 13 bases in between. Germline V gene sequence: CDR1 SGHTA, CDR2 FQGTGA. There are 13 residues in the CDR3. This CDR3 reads CASSLTVGGVAFF. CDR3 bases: TGTGCCAGCAGCTTAACTGTGGGGGGAGTTGCTTTCTTT.

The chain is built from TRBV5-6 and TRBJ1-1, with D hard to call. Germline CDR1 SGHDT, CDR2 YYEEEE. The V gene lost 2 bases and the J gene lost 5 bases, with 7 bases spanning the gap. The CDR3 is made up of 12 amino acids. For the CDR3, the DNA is TGTGCCAGCAGCTTCCCTAATACTGAAGCTTTCTTT. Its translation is CASSFPNTEAFF.

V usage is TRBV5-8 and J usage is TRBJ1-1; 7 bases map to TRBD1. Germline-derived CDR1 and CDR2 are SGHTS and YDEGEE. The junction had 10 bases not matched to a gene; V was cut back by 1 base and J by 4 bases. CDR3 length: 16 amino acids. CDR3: CASSLPGTARGTEAFF. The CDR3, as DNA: TGTGCCAGCAGCTTGCCCGGGACAGCCCGCGGCACTGAAGCTTTCTTT.

The CDR3 reads CASSLASRQSNYGYTF. The DNA of the CDR3 is TGTGCCAGCAGCTTGGCTTCCCGACAGTCTAACTATGGCTACACCTTC. The genes are TRBV5-4 and TRBJ1-2, with a tentative D call TRBD1 (5 bases). The V end was cut by 0 bases, the J end by 0 bases, with 12 bases between. Germline lookup yields CDR1 SGHNT and CDR2 YYREEE (reference sequence). The CDR3 sequence is 16 residues long.

The CDR3 bases are TGTGCCAGCAGCTTGGCCGGGACTAGCGGGGGAAACACAGATACGCAGTATTTT. Translated: CASSLAGTSGGNTDTQYF. The chain has TRBV5-8 and TRBJ2-3, with 14 nucleotides matching TRBD2. V shed 0 bases and J 2 bases; nucleotides not matched to a gene: 5. Germline V CDR1 and CDR2: SGHTS, YDEGEE. This CDR3 has 18 residues. Full variable domain (outside the CDR3, taken from reference TRBV5-8 and TRBJ2-3): EAGVTQSPTHLIKTRGQQATLRCSPISGHTSVYWYQQALGLGLQFLLWYDEGEERNRGNFPPRFSGRQFPNYSSELNVNALELEDSALYLCASSLAGTSGGNTDTQYFGPGTRLTVL.

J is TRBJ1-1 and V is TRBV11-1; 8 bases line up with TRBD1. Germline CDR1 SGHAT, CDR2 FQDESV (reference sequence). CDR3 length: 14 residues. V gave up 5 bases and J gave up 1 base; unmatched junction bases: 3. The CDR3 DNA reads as TGTGCCAGCAGCACCGGACAGGGGAACACTGAAGCTTTCTTT. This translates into CASSTGQGNTEAFF.